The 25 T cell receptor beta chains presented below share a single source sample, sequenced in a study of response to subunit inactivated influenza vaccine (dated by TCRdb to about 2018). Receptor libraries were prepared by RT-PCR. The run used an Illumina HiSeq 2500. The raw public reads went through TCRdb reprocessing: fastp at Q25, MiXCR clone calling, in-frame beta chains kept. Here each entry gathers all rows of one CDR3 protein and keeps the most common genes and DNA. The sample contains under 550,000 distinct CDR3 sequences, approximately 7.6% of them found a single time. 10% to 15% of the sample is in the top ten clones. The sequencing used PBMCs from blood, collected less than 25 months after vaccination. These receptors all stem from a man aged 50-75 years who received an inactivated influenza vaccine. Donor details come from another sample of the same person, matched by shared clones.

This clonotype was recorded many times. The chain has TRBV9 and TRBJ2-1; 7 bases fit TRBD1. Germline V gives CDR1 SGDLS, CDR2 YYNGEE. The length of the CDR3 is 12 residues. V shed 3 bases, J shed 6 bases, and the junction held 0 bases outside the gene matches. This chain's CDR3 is CASSDRGNEQFF. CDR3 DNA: TGTGCCAGCAGCGACAGGGGCAATGAGCAGTTCTTC.

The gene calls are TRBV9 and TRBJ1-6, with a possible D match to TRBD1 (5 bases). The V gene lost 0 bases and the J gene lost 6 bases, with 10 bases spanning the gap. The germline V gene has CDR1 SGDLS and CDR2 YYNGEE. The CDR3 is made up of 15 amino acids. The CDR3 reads CASSVGGFTNSPLHF. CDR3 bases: TGTGCCAGCAGCGTAGGGGGCTTTACTAATTCACCCCTCCACTTT.

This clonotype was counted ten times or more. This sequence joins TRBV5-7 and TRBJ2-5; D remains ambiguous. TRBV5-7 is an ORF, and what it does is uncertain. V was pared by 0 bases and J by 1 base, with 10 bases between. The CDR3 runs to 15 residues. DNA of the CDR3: TGTGCCAGCAGCTTGGAGGGTAGGGTCCAAGAGACCCAGTACTTC. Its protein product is CASSLEGRVQETQYF.

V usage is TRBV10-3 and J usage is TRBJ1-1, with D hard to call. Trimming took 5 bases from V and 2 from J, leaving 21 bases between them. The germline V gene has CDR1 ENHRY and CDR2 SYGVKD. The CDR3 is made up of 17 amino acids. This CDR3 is CAISPIRELRSNTEAFF. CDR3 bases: TGTGCCATCAGTCCCATTAGGGAACTGAGGAGTAACACTGAAGCTTTCTTT.

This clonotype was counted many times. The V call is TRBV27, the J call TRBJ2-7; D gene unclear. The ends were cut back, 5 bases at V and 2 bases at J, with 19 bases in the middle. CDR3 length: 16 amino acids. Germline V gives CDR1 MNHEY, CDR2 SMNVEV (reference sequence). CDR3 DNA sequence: TGTGCCAGCAGTCAAGATGTGGTCTTCCAGACCTACGAGCAGTACTTC. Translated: CASSQDVVFQTYEQYF.

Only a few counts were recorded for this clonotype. CDR3 in amino acids: CATSRDWGGGTEAFF. The CDR3 region has the DNA TGTGCCACCAGCAGAGATTGGGGGGGAGGGACAGAAGCTTTCTTT. The chain joins TRBV15 to TRBJ1-1; a weak D match, TRBD1 (6 bases). This CDR3 comprises 15 residues. Germline V CDR1 and CDR2: LNHNV, YYDKDF (reference sequence). V dropped 0 bases and J dropped 8 bases, with 16 bases sitting between them.

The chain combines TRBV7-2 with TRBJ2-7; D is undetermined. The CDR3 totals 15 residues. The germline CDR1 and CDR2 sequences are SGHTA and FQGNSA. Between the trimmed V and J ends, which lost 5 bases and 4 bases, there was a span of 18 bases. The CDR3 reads CASSTIAHSIYEQYF. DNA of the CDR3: TGTGCCAGCAGCACCATCGCCCACTCTATTTACGAGCAGTACTTC.

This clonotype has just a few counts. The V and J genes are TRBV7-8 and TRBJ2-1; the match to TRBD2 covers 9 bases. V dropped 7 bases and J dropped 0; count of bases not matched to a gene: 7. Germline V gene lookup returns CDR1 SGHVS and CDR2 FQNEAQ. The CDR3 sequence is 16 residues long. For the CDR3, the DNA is TGTGCCAGCACCGGGATAGCGGGAGTCTCCTACAATGAGCAGTTCTTC. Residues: CASTGIAGVSYNEQFF.

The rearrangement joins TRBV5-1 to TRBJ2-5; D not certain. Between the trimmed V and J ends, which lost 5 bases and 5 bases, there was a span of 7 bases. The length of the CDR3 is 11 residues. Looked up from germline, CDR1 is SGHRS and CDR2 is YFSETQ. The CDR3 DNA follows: TGCGCCAGCAGGTTTCAGGAGACCCAGTACTTC. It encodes CASRFQETQYF.

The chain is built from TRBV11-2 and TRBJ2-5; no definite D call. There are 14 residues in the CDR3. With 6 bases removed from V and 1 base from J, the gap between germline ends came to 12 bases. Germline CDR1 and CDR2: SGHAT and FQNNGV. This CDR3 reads CASRDFEAQETQYF. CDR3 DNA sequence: TGTGCCAGCAGAGATTTCGAAGCCCAAGAGACCCAGTACTTC.

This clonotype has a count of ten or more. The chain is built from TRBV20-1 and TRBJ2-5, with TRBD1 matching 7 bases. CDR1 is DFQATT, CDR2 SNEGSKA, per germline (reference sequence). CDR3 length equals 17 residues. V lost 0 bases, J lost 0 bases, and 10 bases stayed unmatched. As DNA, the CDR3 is TGCAGTGCTAGAGAGGACAGGTACCTCAAGTACCAAGAGACCCAGTACTTC. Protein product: CSAREDRYLKYQETQYF.

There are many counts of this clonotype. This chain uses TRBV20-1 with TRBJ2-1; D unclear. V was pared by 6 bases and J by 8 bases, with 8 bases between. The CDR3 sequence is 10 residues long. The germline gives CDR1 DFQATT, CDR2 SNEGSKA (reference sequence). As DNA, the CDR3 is TGCAGTGCCCTAGAGGATGAGCAGTTCTTC. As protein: CSALEDEQFF.

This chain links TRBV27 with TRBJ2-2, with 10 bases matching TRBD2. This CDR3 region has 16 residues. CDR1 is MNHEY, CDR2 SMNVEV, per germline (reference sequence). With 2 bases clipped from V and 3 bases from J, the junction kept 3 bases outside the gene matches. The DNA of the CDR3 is TGTGCCAGCAGTTTAAGCGGGAGGGCCCACACCGGGGAGCTGTTTTTT. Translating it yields CASSLSGRAHTGELFF.

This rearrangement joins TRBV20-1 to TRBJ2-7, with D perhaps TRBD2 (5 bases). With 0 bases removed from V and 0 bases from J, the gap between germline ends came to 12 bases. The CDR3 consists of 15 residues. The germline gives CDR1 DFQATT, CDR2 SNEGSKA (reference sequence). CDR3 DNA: TGCAGTGCTAGAGATCACGGGGTAAGCTCCTACGAGCAGTACTTC. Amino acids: CSARDHGVSSYEQYF.

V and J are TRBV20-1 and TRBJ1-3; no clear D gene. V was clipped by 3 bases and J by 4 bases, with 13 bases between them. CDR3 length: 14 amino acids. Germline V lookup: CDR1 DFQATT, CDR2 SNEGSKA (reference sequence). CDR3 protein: CSARYGRSGNTIYF. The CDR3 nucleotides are TGCAGTGCTAGGTATGGGAGATCCGGAAACACCATATATTTT.

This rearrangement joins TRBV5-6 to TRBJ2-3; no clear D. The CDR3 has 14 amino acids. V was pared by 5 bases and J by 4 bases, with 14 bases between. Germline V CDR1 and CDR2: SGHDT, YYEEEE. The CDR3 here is CASRENWGSDTQYF. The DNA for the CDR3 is TGTGCCAGCAGGGAGAATTGGGGATCAGATACGCAGTATTTT. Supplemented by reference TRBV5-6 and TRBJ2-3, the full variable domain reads DAGVTQSPTHLIKTRGQQVTLRCSPKSGHDTVSWYQQALGQGPQFIFQYYEEEERQRGNFPDRFSGHQFPNYSSELNVNALLLGDSALYLCASRENWGSDTQYFGPGTRLTVL.

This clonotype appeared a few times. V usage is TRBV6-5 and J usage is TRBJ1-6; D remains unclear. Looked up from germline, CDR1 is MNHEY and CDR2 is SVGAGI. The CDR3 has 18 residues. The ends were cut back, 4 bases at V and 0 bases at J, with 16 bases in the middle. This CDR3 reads CASSSDGDTSSYNSPLHF. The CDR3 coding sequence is TGTGCCAGCAGTTCCGACGGTGACACCAGCTCCTATAATTCACCCCTCCACTTT.

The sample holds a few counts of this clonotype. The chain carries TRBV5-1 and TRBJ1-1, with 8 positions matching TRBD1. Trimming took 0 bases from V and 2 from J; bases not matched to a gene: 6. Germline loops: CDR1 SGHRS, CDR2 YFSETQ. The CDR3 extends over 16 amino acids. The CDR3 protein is CASSLAGQGFNTEAFF. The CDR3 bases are TGCGCCAGCAGCTTGGCAGGACAGGGTTTTAACACTGAAGCTTTCTTT.

The CDR3 region has the DNA TGTGCCAGCAGTTCCGGGACGGAGAGCTCCTACGAGCAGTACTTC. It is translated as CASSSGTESSYEQYF. The chain carries TRBV7-3 and TRBJ2-7; tentatively, D is TRBD1 or TRBD2 (5 bases each). V was pared by 6 bases and J by 0 bases, with 15 bases between. The CDR3 runs to 15 residues. CDR1 SGHTA and CDR2 FQGTGA come from the germline V gene. Full variable domain (rest looked up from reference TRBV7-3 and TRBJ2-7): GAGVSQTPSNKVTEKGKYVELRCDPISGHTALYWYRQSLGQGPEFLIYFQGTGAADDSGLPNDRFFAVRPEGSVSTLKIQRTERGDSAVYLCASSSGTESSYEQYFGPGTRLTVT.

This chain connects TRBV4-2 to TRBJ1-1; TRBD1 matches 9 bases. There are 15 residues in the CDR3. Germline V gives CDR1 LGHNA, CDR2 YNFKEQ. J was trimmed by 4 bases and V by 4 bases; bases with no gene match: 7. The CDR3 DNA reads TGTGCCAGCAGCCGGCTGGGACAGGGAGGCACTGAAGCTTTCTTT. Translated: CASSRLGQGGTEAFF.

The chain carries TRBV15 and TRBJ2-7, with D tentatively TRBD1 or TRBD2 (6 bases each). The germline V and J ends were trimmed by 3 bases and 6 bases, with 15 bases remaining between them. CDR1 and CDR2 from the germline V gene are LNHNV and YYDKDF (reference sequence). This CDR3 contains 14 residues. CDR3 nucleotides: TGTGCCACCAGCAGTGCATCGGGGGCAGCCGAGCAGTACTTC. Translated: CATSSASGAAEQYF.

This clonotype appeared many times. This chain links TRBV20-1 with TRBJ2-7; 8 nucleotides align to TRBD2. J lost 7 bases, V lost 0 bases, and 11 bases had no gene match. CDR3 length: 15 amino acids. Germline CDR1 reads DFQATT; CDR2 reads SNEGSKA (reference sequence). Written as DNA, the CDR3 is TGCAGTGCTAGAGATACAGCGGGGGACCCTAAAGAGCAGTACTTC. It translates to CSARDTAGDPKEQYF.

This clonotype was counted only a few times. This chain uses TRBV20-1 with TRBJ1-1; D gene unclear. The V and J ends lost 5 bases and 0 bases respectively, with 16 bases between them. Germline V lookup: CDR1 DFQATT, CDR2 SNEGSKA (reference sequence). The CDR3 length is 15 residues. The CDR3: CSAEPNSGLNTEAFF. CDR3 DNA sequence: TGCAGTGCTGAACCCAACAGCGGATTGAACACTGAAGCTTTCTTT.

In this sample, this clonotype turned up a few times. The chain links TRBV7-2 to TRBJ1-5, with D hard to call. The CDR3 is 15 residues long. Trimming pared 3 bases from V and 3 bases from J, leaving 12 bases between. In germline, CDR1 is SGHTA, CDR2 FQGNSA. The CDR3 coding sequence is TGTGCCAGCAGCTTCGGCCGGCCTTCCAATCAGCCCCAGCATTTT. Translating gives CASSFGRPSNQPQHF.

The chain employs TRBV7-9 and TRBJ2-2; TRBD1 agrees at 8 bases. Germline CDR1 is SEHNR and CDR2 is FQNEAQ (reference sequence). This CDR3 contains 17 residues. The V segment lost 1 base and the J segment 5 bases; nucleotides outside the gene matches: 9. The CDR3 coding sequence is TGTGCCAGCAGCTTAGGTGGCGGGACAGGTCCTACCGGGGAGCTGTTTTTT. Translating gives CASSLGGGTGPTGELFF. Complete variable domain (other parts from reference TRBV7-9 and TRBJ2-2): DTGVSQNPRHKITKRGQNVTFRCDPISEHNRLYWYRQTLGQGPEFLTYFQNEAQLEKSRLLSDRFSAERPKGSFSTLEIQRTEQGDSAMYLCASSLGGGTGPTGELFFGEGSRLTVL.